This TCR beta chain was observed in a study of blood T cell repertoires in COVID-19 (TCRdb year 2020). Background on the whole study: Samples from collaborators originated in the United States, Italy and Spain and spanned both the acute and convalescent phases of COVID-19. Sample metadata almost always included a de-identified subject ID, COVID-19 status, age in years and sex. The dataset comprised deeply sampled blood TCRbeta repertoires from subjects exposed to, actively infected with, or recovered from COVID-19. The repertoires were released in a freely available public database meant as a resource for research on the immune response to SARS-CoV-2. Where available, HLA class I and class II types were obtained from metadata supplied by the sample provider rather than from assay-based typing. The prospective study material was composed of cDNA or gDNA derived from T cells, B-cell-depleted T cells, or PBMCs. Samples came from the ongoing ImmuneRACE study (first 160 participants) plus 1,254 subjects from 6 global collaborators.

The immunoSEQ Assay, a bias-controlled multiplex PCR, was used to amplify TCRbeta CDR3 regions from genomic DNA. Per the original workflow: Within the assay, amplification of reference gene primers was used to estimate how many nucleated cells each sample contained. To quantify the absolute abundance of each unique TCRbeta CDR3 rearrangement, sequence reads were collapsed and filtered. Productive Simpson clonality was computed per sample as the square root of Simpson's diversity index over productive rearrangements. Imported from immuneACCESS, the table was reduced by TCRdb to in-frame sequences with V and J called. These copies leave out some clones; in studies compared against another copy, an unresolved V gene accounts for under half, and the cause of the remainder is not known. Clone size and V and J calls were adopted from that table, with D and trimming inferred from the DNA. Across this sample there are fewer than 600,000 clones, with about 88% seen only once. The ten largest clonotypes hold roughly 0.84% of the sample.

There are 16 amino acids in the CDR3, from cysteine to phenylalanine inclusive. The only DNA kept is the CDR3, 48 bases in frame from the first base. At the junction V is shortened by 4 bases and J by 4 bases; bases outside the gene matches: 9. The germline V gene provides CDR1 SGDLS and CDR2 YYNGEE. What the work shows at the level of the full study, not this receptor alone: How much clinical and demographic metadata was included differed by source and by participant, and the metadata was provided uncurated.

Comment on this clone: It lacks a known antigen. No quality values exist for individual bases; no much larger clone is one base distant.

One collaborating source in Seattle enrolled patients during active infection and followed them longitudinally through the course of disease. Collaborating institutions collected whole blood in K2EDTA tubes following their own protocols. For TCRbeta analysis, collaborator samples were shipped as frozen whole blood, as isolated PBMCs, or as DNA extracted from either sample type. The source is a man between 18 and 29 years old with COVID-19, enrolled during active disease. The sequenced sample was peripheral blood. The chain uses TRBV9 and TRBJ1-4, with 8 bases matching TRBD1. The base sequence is TGTGCCAGCAGCCCAGGGACAGGCTTTAATAATGAAAAACTGTTTTTT. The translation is CASSPGTGFNNEKLFF.